The 8 T cell receptor beta chains reported below all come from one sample, sequenced in a study of OX40 agonist ivuxolimab in advanced cancers. TCRdb's copy holds only in-frame clones and misses some; the assay was immunoSEQ multiplex PCR. Altogether roughly 47,000 clones are present, around 90% being singletons, with the ten largest covering approximately 10%. Sequencing used CD4+ or CD8+ T cells sorted from blood, obtained in a trial of the OX40 agonist ivuxolimab. The receptors derive from an adult with an advanced solid tumor such as melanoma, head and neck, liver or kidney cancer.

The chain has TRBV9 and TRBJ1-5; 10 bases fit TRBD1. This CDR3 is 13 amino acids long. The J segment lost 7 bases and the V segment lost 2 bases, leaving 0 bases of the junction unmatched. From germline, CDR1 is SGDLS and CDR2 YYNGEE. The CDR3 reads CASSVTGGQPQHF. CDR3 coding DNA: TGTGCCAGCAGCGTGACAGGGGGCCAGCCCCAGCATTTT.

This chain joins TRBV15 and TRBJ2-2; 7 bases fit TRBD1. This CDR3 has 13 amino acids. V lost 7 bases, J lost 7 bases, and 6 bases stayed unmatched. The V gene's germline CDR1 is LNHNV and CDR2 YYDKDF (reference sequence). CDR3 nucleotide sequence: TGTGCCACCAAAGGGACAGCCATCGGGGAGCTGTTTTTT. Translating gives CATKGTAIGELFF.

This chain joins TRBV19 and TRBJ2-2; the D is unclear. CDR1 and CDR2 (germline): LNHDA, SQIVND (reference sequence). The V end lost 10 bases, the J end lost 0 bases, and 9 bases lay between the germline ends. This CDR3 contains 13 residues. In DNA form, the CDR3 reads TGTGCCACCGTCCAGCCGAACACCGGGGAGCTGTTTTTT. Its translation: CATVQPNTGELFF.

This chain links TRBV6-5 with TRBJ2-1; maybe TRBD2 (6 bases). The CDR3 loop spans 14 amino acids. Trimming shortened V by 6 bases and J by 2 bases, and 11 bases separated the two germline ends. Germline-derived CDR1 and CDR2 are MNHEY and SVGAGI. The CDR3 DNA reads TGTGCCAGCAGCCCGGGACTCCCCTACAATGAGCAGTTCTTC. It codes for CASSPGLPYNEQFF.

V usage is TRBV4-1 and J usage is TRBJ2-5; 7 bases align to TRBD1. The CDR3 consists of 16 residues. The junction had 12 bases not matched to a gene; V was cut back by 1 base and J by 7 bases. CDR1 is MGHRA, CDR2 YSYEKL, per germline. The CDR3 here is CASSQGPGQPVGTQYF. The CDR3 DNA follows: TGCGCCAGCAGCCAAGGGCCGGGACAGCCGGTAGGGACCCAGTACTTC.

The V and J genes are TRBV6-5 and TRBJ1-1; no reliable D call. This CDR3 is 13 amino acids long. V was trimmed by 2 bases and J by 2 bases, leaving 6 bases between them. Germline loops: CDR1 MNHEY, CDR2 SVGAGI. This CDR3 reads CASSYNLNTEAFF. CDR3 sequence (DNA): TGTGCCAGCAGTTACAACCTCAACACTGAAGCTTTCTTT.

The chain recombines TRBV6-1 with TRBJ1-1, with 7 positions matching TRBD1. CDR3 length: 12 amino acids. Germline-derived CDR1 and CDR2 are MNHNS and SASEGT. V gave up 3 bases and J gave up 12 bases; unmatched junction bases: 7. CDR3 sequence (DNA): TGTGCCAGCAGTGACCGCAGGGGGAGTACTTTCTTT. This codes for CASSDRRGSTFF.

The V call is TRBV27, the J call TRBJ2-3; the D gene is possibly TRBD2 (6 bases). V shed 6 bases and J shed 1 base, with 14 bases lying between them. Germline loops: CDR1 MNHEY, CDR2 SMNVEV (reference sequence). This CDR3 is 15 amino acids long. The CDR3 nucleotides read TGTGCCAGCAGCCTTAGCGGTTTGGGCACAGATACGCAGTATTTT. The encoded protein is CASSLSGLGTDTQYF.